The 14 T cell receptor beta chains below were found in one sample sequenced in a study of CD8+CD57+ T cells in acquired aplastic anemia. Sequenced patients had shown CD8+CD57+ cell expansion by flow cytometry. Both TCR beta VDJ combination and CDR3 sequence profiling were carried out. Genomic DNA was the template for this profiling. TCRdb used MiXCR to reprocess the reads, holding one entry per CDR3 protein. The top ten clones hold less than 20% of a sample with fewer than 250,000 distinct CDR3 sequences, under 50% of them seen once. Specimen: sorted CD4+, CD8+, or CD8+CD57+ T cells (not recorded which) from PBMCs. Source of these receptors: a human donor with aplastic anemia.

This chain links TRBV24-1 with TRBJ2-5; no firm D call. Trimming pared 9 bases from V and 7 bases from J, leaving 11 bases between. Germline lookup yields CDR1 KGHDR and CDR2 SFDVKD. This CDR3 region has 11 residues. CDR3 loop: CATYSAGTQYF. The CDR3 DNA is TGTGCCACCTACTCAGCAGGGACCCAGTACTTC.

The V call is TRBV2, the J call TRBJ2-2; no reliable D call. Looked up from germline, CDR1 is SNHLY and CDR2 is FYNNEI. The CDR3 totals 16 residues. V was clipped by 2 bases and J by 1 base, with 11 bases between them. This chain's CDR3 is CASSESVRQNTGELFF. For the CDR3, the DNA is TGTGCCAGCAGTGAATCGGTACGGCAGAACACCGGGGAGCTGTTTTTT.

A single count supports this clonotype. The rearrangement links TRBV5-1 to TRBJ1-2; 7 bases agree with TRBD1. The V and J ends lost 4 bases and 0 bases, in that order; junction bases with no gene match: 9. Germline CDR1 is SGHRS and CDR2 is YFSETQ. The CDR3 consists of 16 residues. In DNA, the CDR3 is TGCGCCAGCAGCACGGACGACAGGGTCACTAACTATGGCTACACCTTC. Encoded protein: CASSTDDRVTNYGYTF.

A few counts support this clonotype. J is TRBJ2-7 and V is TRBV20-1, with a possible D match to TRBD2 (6 bases). This CDR3 spans 14 amino acids. Trimming took off 2 bases at V and 1 base at J, with 12 bases between the two ends. Germline V lookup: CDR1 DFQATT, CDR2 SNEGSKA (reference sequence). DNA of the CDR3: TGCAGTGCTAGACATATGCGGGGATCCTACGAGCAGTACTTC. Encoded protein: CSARHMRGSYEQYF.

The rearrangement joins TRBV7-8 to TRBJ2-5; 7 bases are shared with TRBD1. The V gene end was trimmed by 5 bases and the J gene end by 2 bases; junction bases not matched to a gene: 14. Germline CDR1 and CDR2: SGHVS and FQNEAQ. This CDR3 region has 17 residues. CDR3 protein: CASSPGTVSYEQETQYF. The CDR3 bases are TGTGCCAGCAGCCCCGGGACAGTCTCCTACGAGCAAGAGACCCAGTACTTC.

The rearrangement joins TRBV6-1 to TRBJ1-2, with TRBD1 identical over 7 bases. The V gene's germline CDR1 is MNHNS and CDR2 SASEGT. CDR3 length: 16 residues. The V segment lost 7 bases and the J segment 2 bases; nucleotides outside the gene matches: 13. The CDR3 nucleotides read TGTGCCAGCATCCCCCCTGGGACAGCTGTGAACTATGGCTACACCTTC. Translated: CASIPPGTAVNYGYTF.

This clonotype was counted only a few times. V usage is TRBV2 and J usage is TRBJ2-3; 7 positions agree with TRBD2. CDR1 is SNHLY and CDR2 is FYNNEI in the germline V gene. The CDR3 spans 15 residues. After removal of 4 bases from V and 0 bases from J, the junction contained 4 bases not matched to a gene. CDR3 DNA sequence: TGTGCCAGCAGTGGTGGCGGGGGTAGCACAGATACGCAGTATTTT. Amino acid sequence: CASSGGGGSTDTQYF.

V is TRBV19 and J is TRBJ1-2, with 8 bases matching TRBD1. Germline V gives CDR1 LNHDA, CDR2 SQIVND (reference sequence). This CDR3 region has 13 residues. After removal of 5 bases from V and 7 bases from J, the junction contained 6 bases not matched to a gene. The CDR3 loop is CASSFGTGVGYTF. As DNA, the CDR3 is TGTGCCAGTAGTTTCGGGACAGGTGTTGGCTACACCTTC.

For this clonotype: One end of the junction is discordant with germline, which a read error may explain. CDR3 residues: CASSQDMFGTSPETRYF. Here the CDR3 DNA reads TGTGCCAGCAGCCAAGATATGTTTGGGACTAGTCCGGAGACCCGGTACTTC. The V and J genes are TRBV3-1 and TRBJ2-5, with 8 bases fitting TRBD2. The germline V gene encodes CDR1 LGHDT and CDR2 YNNKEL (reference sequence). CDR3 length: 17 amino acids.

As DNA, the CDR3 is TGCAGTGCAGATAGGGGACAGGGAGGACAATCCTACGAGCAGTACTTC. It specifies CSADRGQGGQSYEQYF. V and J are TRBV20-1 and TRBJ2-7; 9 nucleotides line up with TRBD1. Germline V gene data show CDR1 as DFQATT and CDR2 as SNEGSKA (reference sequence). The ends lost 6 bases at V and 1 base at J; junction bases unmatched: 13. The CDR3 contains 16 residues.

The chain couples TRBV10-3 to TRBJ2-1; 9 positions match TRBD1. The ends lost 7 bases at V and 6 bases at J; junction bases unmatched: 19. The germline V gene encodes CDR1 ENHRY and CDR2 SYGVKD. The CDR3 is 18 residues long. The CDR3 nucleotides read TGTGCCATCATGGAGGACAGGGGCGGTAGGTACCCCCCCAATGAGCAGTTCTTC. Translating it yields CAIMEDRGGRYPPNEQFF.

This rearrangement joins TRBV2 to TRBJ1-2, with TRBD1 as a possible D gene (6 bases). The CDR3 is 13 amino acids. Germline V lookup: CDR1 SNHLY, CDR2 FYNNEI. V lost 4 bases and J 7 bases, leaving 13 bases between the germline ends. The DNA of the CDR3 is TGTGCCAGCAGTGGGGGGGCGAGAGGTGGCTACACCTTC. This codes for CASSGGARGGYTF.

CDR3 amino acids: CAISEGQGYEQYV. CDR3 nucleotide sequence: TGTGCCATCAGTGAGGGACAGGGCTACGAGCAGTACGTC. The chain links TRBV10-3 to TRBJ2-7; 8 bases match TRBD1. The ends lost 2 bases at V and 3 bases at J; junction bases unmatched: 0. The CDR3 consists of 13 residues. The V gene's germline CDR1 is ENHRY and CDR2 SYGVKD.

This clonotype was detected only once. The J gene is TRBJ2-2, the V gene TRBV20-1; TRBD1 matches 12 bases. Trimming at V came to 7 bases and at J to 7 bases, leaving 7 bases not matched to a gene. This CDR3 is 14 amino acids long. The germline gives CDR1 DFQATT, CDR2 SNEGSKA (reference sequence). The CDR3: CSVTGTGGIGELFF. The CDR3 nucleotides are TGCAGTGTAACCGGGACAGGGGGCATCGGGGAGCTGTTTTTT.